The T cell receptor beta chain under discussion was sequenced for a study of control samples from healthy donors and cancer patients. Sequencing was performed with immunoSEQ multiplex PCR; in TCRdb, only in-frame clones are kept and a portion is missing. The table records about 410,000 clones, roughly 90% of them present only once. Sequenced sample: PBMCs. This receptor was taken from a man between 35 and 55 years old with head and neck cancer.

In nucleotides, the CDR3 is TGTGCCTGGAGTGTAGGGGTGGGCCGAGATACGCAGTATTTT. Translating it yields CAWSVGVGRDTQYF. The genes are TRBV30 and TRBJ2-3, with D perhaps TRBD1 (5 bases). The CDR3 runs 14 residues. V gave up 0 bases and J gave up 5 bases, with 12 bases separating them. Per the germline V gene, CDR1 is GTSNPN and CDR2 is SVGIG (reference sequence).